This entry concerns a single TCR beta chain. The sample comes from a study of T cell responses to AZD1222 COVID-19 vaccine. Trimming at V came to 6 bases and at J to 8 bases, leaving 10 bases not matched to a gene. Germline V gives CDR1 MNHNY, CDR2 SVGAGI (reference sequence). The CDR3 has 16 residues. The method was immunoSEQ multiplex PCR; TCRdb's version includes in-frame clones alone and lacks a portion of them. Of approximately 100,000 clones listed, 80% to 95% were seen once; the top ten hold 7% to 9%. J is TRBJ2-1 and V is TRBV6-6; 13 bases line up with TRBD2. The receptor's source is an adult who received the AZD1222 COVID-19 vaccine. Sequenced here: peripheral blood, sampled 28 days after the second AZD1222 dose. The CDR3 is CASRPGTSGTVDEQFF. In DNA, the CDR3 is TGTGCCAGCAGACCCGGGACTAGCGGGACCGTCGATGAGCAGTTCTTC.